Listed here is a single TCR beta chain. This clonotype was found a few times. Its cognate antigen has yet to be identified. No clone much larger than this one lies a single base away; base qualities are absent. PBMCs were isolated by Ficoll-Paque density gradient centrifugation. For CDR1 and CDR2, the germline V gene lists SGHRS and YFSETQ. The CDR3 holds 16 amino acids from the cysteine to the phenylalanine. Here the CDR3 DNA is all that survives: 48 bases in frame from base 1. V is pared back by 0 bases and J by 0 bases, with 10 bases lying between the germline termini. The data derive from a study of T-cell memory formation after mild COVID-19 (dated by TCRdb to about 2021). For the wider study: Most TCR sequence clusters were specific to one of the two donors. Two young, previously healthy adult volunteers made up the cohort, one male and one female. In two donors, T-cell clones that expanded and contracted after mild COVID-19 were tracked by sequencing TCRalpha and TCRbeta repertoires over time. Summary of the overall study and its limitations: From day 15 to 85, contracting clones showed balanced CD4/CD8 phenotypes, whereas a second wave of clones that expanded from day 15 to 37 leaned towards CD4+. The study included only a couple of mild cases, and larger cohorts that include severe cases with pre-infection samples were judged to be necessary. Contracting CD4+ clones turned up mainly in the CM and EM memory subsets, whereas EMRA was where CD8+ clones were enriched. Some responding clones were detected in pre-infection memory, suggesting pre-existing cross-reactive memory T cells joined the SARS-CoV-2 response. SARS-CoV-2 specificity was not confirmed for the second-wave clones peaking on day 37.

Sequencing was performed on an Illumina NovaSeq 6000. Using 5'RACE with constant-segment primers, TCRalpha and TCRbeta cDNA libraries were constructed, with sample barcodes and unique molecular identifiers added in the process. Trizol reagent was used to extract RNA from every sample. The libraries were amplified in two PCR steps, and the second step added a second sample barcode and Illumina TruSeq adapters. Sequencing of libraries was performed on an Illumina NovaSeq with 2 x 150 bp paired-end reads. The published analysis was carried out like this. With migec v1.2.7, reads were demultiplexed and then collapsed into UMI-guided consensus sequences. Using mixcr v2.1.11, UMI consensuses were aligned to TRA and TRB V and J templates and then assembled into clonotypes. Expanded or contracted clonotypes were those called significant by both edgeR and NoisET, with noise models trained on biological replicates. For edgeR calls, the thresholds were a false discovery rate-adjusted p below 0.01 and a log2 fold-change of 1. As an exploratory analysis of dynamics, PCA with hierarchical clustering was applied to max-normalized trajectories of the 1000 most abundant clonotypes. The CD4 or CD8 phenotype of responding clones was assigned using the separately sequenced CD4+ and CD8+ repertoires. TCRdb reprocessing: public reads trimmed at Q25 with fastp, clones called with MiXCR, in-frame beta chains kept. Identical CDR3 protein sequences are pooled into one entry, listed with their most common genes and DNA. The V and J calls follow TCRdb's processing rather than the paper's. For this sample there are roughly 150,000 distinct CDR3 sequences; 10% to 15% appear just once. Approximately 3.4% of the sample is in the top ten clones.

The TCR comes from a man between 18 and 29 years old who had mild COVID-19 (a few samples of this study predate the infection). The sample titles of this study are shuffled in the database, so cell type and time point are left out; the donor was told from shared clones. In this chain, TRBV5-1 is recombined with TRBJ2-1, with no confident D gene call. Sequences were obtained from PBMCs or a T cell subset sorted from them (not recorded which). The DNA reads TGCGCCAGCAGCTTGGAGGGTGCCAGCTCCTACAATGAGCAGTTCTTC. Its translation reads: CASSLEGASSYNEQFF.